These 32 T cell receptor beta chains share one sample of origin, sequenced in a study of T cell repertoires in cytomegalovirus infection. TCRdb re-analysed the reads in MiXCR, keeping a single row per CDR3 protein. The sample has a few hundred thousand distinct CDR3 sequences, about 15% seen once. Sequenced sample: CD8+ T cells from PBMCs. The source of these receptors is a human donor in good health (CMV status not recorded). Some clones in this sample may be carry-over from other donors' samples.

The sample holds a few counts of this clonotype. This rearrangement joins TRBV6-2 or TRBV6-3 to TRBJ1-1; no clear D gene. V shed 5 bases and J shed 5 bases, with 6 bases lying between them. The CDR3 runs to 11 residues. The germline CDR1 and CDR2 sequences are MNHEY and SVGEGT. The CDR3 DNA reads as TGTGCCAGCAGTAAGTGGACTGAAGCTTTCTTT. Residues: CASSKWTEAFF.

This clonotype was seen many times. The chain is built from TRBV29-1 and TRBJ1-2; weak D call: TRBD1 (6 bases). Trimming pared 5 bases from V and 2 bases from J, leaving 15 bases between. CDR1 and CDR2 (germline): SQVTM, ANQGSEA. The CDR3 extends over 14 amino acids. The CDR3 spells CSVQGGSENYGYTF. The CDR3 DNA reads as TGCAGCGTTCAAGGGGGTTCGGAAAACTATGGCTACACCTTC.

J is TRBJ2-5 and V is TRBV7-9, with D perhaps TRBD1 (6 bases). The V gene lost 5 bases and the J gene lost 3 bases, with 19 bases spanning the gap. The CDR3 totals 16 residues. Germline V gene sequence: CDR1 SEHNR, CDR2 FQNEAQ (reference sequence). CDR3: CASSQQMDSAKETQYF. The DNA for the CDR3 is TGTGCCAGCAGCCAGCAGATGGACAGCGCGAAAGAGACCCAGTACTTC. The entire variable domain, with the rest obtained from reference TRBV7-9 and TRBJ2-5, is as follows: DTGVSQNPRHKITKRGQNVTFRCDPISEHNRLYWYRQTLGQGPEFLTYFQNEAQLEKSRLLSDRFSAERPKGSFSTLEIQRTEQGDSAMYLCASSQQMDSAKETQYFGPGTRLLVL.

The V call is TRBV7-9, the J call TRBJ2-7; TRBD2 might be the D (6 bases). The CDR3 contains 14 residues. CDR1 and CDR2 from the germline V gene are SEHNR and FQNEAQ (reference sequence). The V and J ends lost 5 bases and 4 bases respectively, with 15 bases between them. The CDR3 loop reads CASSPAGLAYEQYF. The CDR3 DNA reads TGTGCCAGCAGCCCGGCGGGCCTAGCGTACGAGCAGTACTTC. The full variable domain, rest sourced from reference TRBV7-9 and TRBJ2-7, is DTGVSQNPRHKITKRGQNVTFRCDPISEHNRLYWYRQTLGQGPEFLTYFQNEAQLEKSRLLSDRFSAERPKGSFSTLEIQRTEQGDSAMYLCASSPAGLAYEQYFGPGTRLTVT.

This clonotype was seen many times. The chain uses TRBV6-5 and TRBJ1-1; TRBD1 is a possible D gene (5 bases). Germline lookup yields CDR1 MNHEY and CDR2 SVGAGI. V shed 0 bases and J shed 4 bases, with 6 bases lying between them. The CDR3 has 13 residues. DNA of the CDR3: TGTGCCAGCAGTTACTCGGGGGTCACTGAAGCTTTCTTT. This encodes CASSYSGVTEAFF.

Many counts were recorded for this clonotype. The chain links TRBV7-6 to TRBJ1-1; D not certain. The V gene lost 1 base and the J gene lost 4 bases, with 10 bases spanning the gap. CDR3 length: 14 amino acids. The germline V gene has CDR1 SGHVS and CDR2 FNYEAQ. CDR3 sequence: CASSLGGIGTEAFF. CDR3 in DNA: TGTGCCAGCAGCTTAGGAGGGATCGGCACTGAAGCTTTCTTT.

Only a few counts were recorded for this clonotype. The rearrangement joins TRBV6-4 to TRBJ2-5; TRBD2 aligns across 8 bases. CDR3 length: 15 residues. Germline CDR1 and CDR2: MRHNA and SNTAGT. The J segment lost 0 bases and the V segment lost 8 bases, leaving 8 bases of the junction unmatched. The CDR3 DNA sequence: TGTGCCAGCTTGAAGGGCGGGGGGTACCAAGAGACCCAGTACTTC. Translating it yields CASLKGGGYQETQYF.

The chain recombines TRBV7-9 with TRBJ2-1; D uncertain. Germline V gene lookup returns CDR1 SEHNR and CDR2 FQNEAQ (reference sequence). Trimming shortened V by 1 base and J by 10 bases, and 11 bases separated the two germline ends. The CDR3 is 13 amino acids. CDR3 in amino acids: CASSLEGPREQFF. Here the CDR3 DNA reads TGTGCCAGCAGCTTAGAAGGCCCCCGAGAGCAGTTCTTC.

This chain links TRBV5-5 with TRBJ2-2; 7 bases are shared with TRBD2. V was pared by 4 bases and J by 3 bases, with 15 bases of the junction left unmatched. CDR1 and CDR2 (germline): SGHKS, YYEKEE (reference sequence). CDR3 length: 18 residues. CDR3 sequence (DNA): TGTGCCAGCAGCCCGCGGGGAGGGGACCTACCTTACACCGGGGAGCTGTTTTTT. It yields the protein CASSPRGGDLPYTGELFF.

This sequence joins TRBV4-1 and TRBJ2-5; 10 bases line up with TRBD2. The V gene's germline CDR1 is MGHRA and CDR2 YSYEKL. The CDR3 is 17 amino acids. V lost 4 bases to trimming and J lost 4 bases; unmatched junction nucleotides: 12. The CDR3 spells CASSPGGAGGQLETQYF. DNA of the CDR3: TGCGCCAGCAGCCCCGGTGGAGCGGGGGGGCAGCTAGAGACCCAGTACTTC.

The chain joins TRBV6-6 to TRBJ1-2; no clear D. Trimming left V 8 bases short and J 4 bases short, with 14 bases between. The germline CDR1 and CDR2 sequences are MNHNY and SVGAGI (reference sequence). The CDR3 runs 13 residues. CDR3 sequence (DNA): TGTGCCAGCCTAGGTCCGTCACTCTATGGCTACACCTTC. As protein: CASLGPSLYGYTF.

In this sample, this clonotype turned up many times. This chain uses TRBV7-2 with TRBJ1-4, with unresolved D. The V and J ends lost 3 bases and 4 bases respectively, with 18 bases between them. The germline gives CDR1 SGHTA, CDR2 FQGNSA. The CDR3 has 17 amino acids. The CDR3 DNA sequence: TGTGCCAGCAGCTTTAGTATATCTCGGGCAGATAATGAAAAACTGTTTTTT. Translated: CASSFSISRADNEKLFF.

Note on this clonotype: The junction differs from germline at one of its ends, possibly a read error. The chain recombines TRBV7-8 with TRBJ2-2; D remains unclear. Germline lookup yields CDR1 SGHVS and CDR2 FQNEAQ. This CDR3 has 11 residues. In DNA form, the CDR3 reads TGTGCCAGCAGCAGCACCGGGCAGCTGTTTTTT. This translates into CASSSTGQLFF.

This clonotype was found a few times. J is TRBJ2-1 and V is TRBV6-1; TRBD1 aligns across 12 bases. There are 15 residues in the CDR3. Germline V gene data show CDR1 as MNHNS and CDR2 as SASEGT. V trimming: 6 bases; J trimming: 7 bases; junction bases outside the gene matches: 7. The CDR3 DNA follows: TGTGCCAGCAGCCGGGACAGGGGGCAGGGAAATGAGCAGTTCTTC. Translated, it gives CASSRDRGQGNEQFF.

V usage is TRBV5-5 and J usage is TRBJ2-5, with D perhaps TRBD1 (6 bases). The V end was cut by 4 bases, the J end by 5 bases, with 12 bases between. Germline values: CDR1 SGHKS, CDR2 YYEKEE (reference sequence). The CDR3 has 13 residues. The CDR3: CASSRTVGETQYF. Written as DNA, the CDR3 is TGTGCCAGCAGCCGGACAGTAGGGGAGACCCAGTACTTC.

The chain joins TRBV7-8 to TRBJ2-3, with a possible D match to TRBD1 (6 bases). This CDR3 comprises 14 residues. Germline V CDR1 and CDR2: SGHVS, FQNEAQ. V gave up 4 bases and J gave up 6 bases, with 14 bases separating them. The CDR3 spells CASSYDRRVDTQYF. CDR3 sequence (DNA): TGTGCCAGCAGCTACGACAGGAGAGTCGATACGCAGTATTTT.

In regard to this clonotype: This clone may be a read error of a much larger clone one base away. The genes are TRBV27 and TRBJ1-5; unclear D gene. Germline V gene sequence: CDR1 MNHEY, CDR2 SMNVEV (reference sequence). The CDR3 spans 14 residues. CDR3 in amino acids: CANSPDPGGQPQHF. CDR3 nucleotide sequence: TGTGCCAACAGTCCCGACCCGGGAGGGCAGCCCCAGCATTTT.

This clonotype was seen at least ten times. The V and J genes are TRBV7-6 and TRBJ1-6; no clear D gene. The V end lost 5 bases, the J end lost 4 bases, and 3 bases lay between the germline ends. This CDR3 region has 12 residues. Per the germline V gene, CDR1 is SGHVS and CDR2 is FNYEAQ. CDR3 residues: CASSEYNSPLHF. The CDR3 nucleotides are TGTGCCAGCAGCGAGTATAATTCACCCCTCCACTTT.

This clonotype showed up many times. The chain carries TRBV7-3 and TRBJ2-1, with D perhaps assigned TRBD1 or TRBD2 (5 bases each). The CDR3 covers 15 residues. Germline V gives CDR1 SGHTA, CDR2 FQGTGA. V shed 5 bases and J shed 6 bases, with 17 bases lying between them. The CDR3 bases are TGTGCCAGCAGCCTCGCCGGGACCAGTAGCAATGAGCAGTTCTTC. Residues: CASSLAGTSSNEQFF.

Only a few counts were recorded for this clonotype. This chain joins TRBV7-9 and TRBJ1-1, with TRBD1 matching 11 bases. V lost 5 bases to trimming and J lost 6 bases; unmatched junction nucleotides: 5. CDR1 SEHNR and CDR2 FQNEAQ come from the germline V gene (reference sequence). The length of the CDR3 is 14 residues. For the CDR3, the DNA is TGTGCCAGCAGCCAGGGACAGGGGGTTCCTGAAGCTTTCTTT. It codes for CASSQGQGVPEAFF.

V and J are TRBV7-9 and TRBJ2-1; D is uncertain. Trimming removed 7 bases from V and 4 bases from J, with 14 bases in between. The CDR3 has 14 residues. Germline CDR1 is SEHNR and CDR2 is FQNEAQ (reference sequence). The chain's CDR3 is CASTPPGLYNEQFF. For the CDR3, the DNA is TGTGCCAGCACCCCCCCCGGGCTTTACAATGAGCAGTTCTTC.

The CDR3, as DNA: TGCAGCGTCCTCGGACTGGGATCCTACGAGCAGTACTTC. Protein sequence: CSVLGLGSYEQYF. This chain uses TRBV29-1 with TRBJ2-7; weak D call: TRBD2 (5 bases). This CDR3 is 13 amino acids long. V was shortened by 6 bases and J by 1 base, with 13 bases between the two germline ends. CDR1 and CDR2 from the germline V gene are SQVTM and ANQGSEA.

This clonotype was counted between two and nine times. The chain links TRBV5-1 to TRBJ2-1, with a tentative D call TRBD2 (6 bases). Trimming cost V 0 bases and J 1 base, with 11 bases left between them. Germline CDR1 is SGHRS and CDR2 is YFSETQ. The CDR3 extends over 16 amino acids. This CDR3 is CASSLEGRGSYNEQFF. The CDR3 DNA reads TGCGCCAGCAGCTTGGAGGGGCGGGGATCCTACAATGAGCAGTTCTTC.

V gene TRBV2 combines with J gene TRBJ1-6, with a weak D call TRBD1 (6 bases). Germline V gene data show CDR1 as SNHLY and CDR2 as FYNNEI. The CDR3 is 15 amino acids. V was shortened by 3 bases and J by 4 bases, with 10 bases between the two germline ends. The DNA for the CDR3 is TGTGCCAGCAGTGAGTCCAGGGGATATAATTCACCCCTCCACTTT. Protein sequence: CASSESRGYNSPLHF.

In nucleotides, the CDR3 is TGCGCCAGCAGTGAGAACCGGGCTCCGCCGTTCTTC. Protein sequence: CASSENRAPPFF. The chain links TRBV4-1 to TRBJ2-1; D gene uncertain. Per the germline V gene, CDR1 is MGHRA and CDR2 is YSYEKL. V gave up 6 bases and J gave up 15 bases, with 18 bases separating them. The CDR3 loop spans 12 amino acids.

This clonotype was seen repeatedly, ten times or more. The gene calls are TRBV7-9 and TRBJ2-5; no firm D call. Looked up from germline, CDR1 is SEHNR and CDR2 is FQNEAQ (reference sequence). Trimming stripped 2 bases from V and 4 bases from J, with 14 bases between. This CDR3 has 15 amino acids. The CDR3 reads CASSLSPGIAETQYF. CDR3 DNA: TGTGCCAGCAGCTTAAGTCCGGGCATTGCAGAGACCCAGTACTTC.

This clonotype was recorded a few times. This chain links TRBV28 with TRBJ1-5; D is possibly TRBD1 (6 bases). Germline assignment: CDR1 MDHEN and CDR2 SYDVKM. This CDR3 region has 15 residues. Trimming removed 6 bases from V and 3 bases from J, with 15 bases in between. CDR3 coding DNA: TGTGCCAGCAGAAAAGGGACATTTCTCAATCAGCCCCAGCATTTT. This sequence encodes CASRKGTFLNQPQHF.

The table lists this clonotype with many counts. The chain is built from TRBV7-2 and TRBJ2-7; D gene unclear. V lost 5 bases and J lost 0, with 14 bases in between. CDR3 length equals 15 residues. Per germline, CDR1 SGHTA and CDR2 FQGNSA. CDR3 sequence (DNA): TGTGCCAGCAGCCCCGGCCTCTTTGGCTCCTACGAGCAGTACTTC. Translation gives CASSPGLFGSYEQYF.

This clonotype has only one observation. The genes are TRBV5-1 and TRBJ2-5; perhaps TRBD2 as D (5 bases). CDR1 is SGHRS, CDR2 YFSETQ, per germline. Between the trimmed V and J ends, which lost 5 bases and 0 bases, there was a span of 20 bases. This CDR3 spans 17 amino acids. For the CDR3, the DNA is TGCGCCAGCAGACCCCCGGTTCGGGGAACAAACCAAGAGACCCAGTACTTC. This translates into CASRPPVRGTNQETQYF. Full variable domain (missing parts from reference TRBV5-1 and TRBJ2-5): KAGVTQTPRYLIKTRGQQVTLSCSPISGHRSVSWYQQTPGQGLQFLFEYFSETQRNKGNFPGRFSGRQFSNSRSEMNVSTLELGDSALYLCASRPPVRGTNQETQYFGPGTRLLVL.

Many counts were recorded for this clonotype. The chain joins TRBV7-9 to TRBJ2-3; D call uncertain. Trimming cost V 3 bases and J 6 bases, with 10 bases left between them. Germline V gives CDR1 SEHNR, CDR2 FQNEAQ (reference sequence). CDR3 length equals 13 residues. The CDR3 DNA reads TGTGCCAGCAGCTTCCCCCTAGGGGATACGCAGTATTTT. Encoded protein: CASSFPLGDTQYF.

This clonotype was counted only a few times. V gene TRBV7-8 combines with J gene TRBJ1-6; possible D gene TRBD1, 5 bases. V dropped 5 bases and J dropped 4 bases, with 18 bases sitting between them. The CDR3 runs to 17 residues. Germline V gene sequence: CDR1 SGHVS, CDR2 FQNEAQ. CDR3 sequence (DNA): TGTGCCAGCAGCCCTTACTACAGCGGGGGATATAATTCACCCCTCCACTTT. It yields the protein CASSPYYSGGYNSPLHF.

This clonotype has ten or more counts. V usage is TRBV7-9 and J usage is TRBJ1-4; the D is unclear. V gave up 5 bases and J gave up 5 bases, with 3 bases separating them. Germline CDR1 and CDR2: SEHNR and FQNEAQ (reference sequence). The CDR3 has 11 residues. The DNA of the CDR3 is TGTGCCAGCAGCGAAAATGAAAAACTGTTTTTT. It codes for CASSENEKLFF.